Listed here are 24 T cell receptor beta chains from one sample, sequenced in a study of T cells after yellow fever vaccination. Each CDR3 protein is one row after TCRdb ran MiXCR on the 5' RACE reads. The sample records about 300,000 distinct CDR3 sequences, 6.8% being singletons. Sequenced material: PBMCs, taken roughly 47 days after the first yellow fever vaccination. These receptors originate from a man between 18 and 29 years old who received the YFV17D yellow fever vaccine.

This clonotype was detected many times. V is TRBV5-1 and J is TRBJ1-1, with unresolved D. Germline loops: CDR1 SGHRS, CDR2 YFSETQ. The CDR3 totals 14 residues. Trimming cost V 0 bases and J 1 base, with 7 bases left between them. In DNA form, the CDR3 reads TGCGCCAGCAGCTTGGGTTTCGGGAACACTGAAGCTTTCTTT. Its translation: CASSLGFGNTEAFF. Full variable domain (remainder filled in from reference TRBV5-1 and TRBJ1-1): KAGVTQTPRYLIKTRGQQVTLSCSPISGHRSVSWYQQTPGQGLQFLFEYFSETQRNKGNFPGRFSGRQFSNSRSEMNVSTLELGDSALYLCASSLGFGNTEAFFGQGTRLTVV.

The CDR3 DNA reads as TGCAGTGCTAGAGATCCGGGGAGCTCCTACAATGAGCAGTTCTTC. Its protein is CSARDPGSSYNEQFF. V and J are TRBV20-1 and TRBJ2-1; possible D gene TRBD2, 5 bases. Germline CDR1 is DFQATT and CDR2 is SNEGSKA (reference sequence). This CDR3 has 15 residues. V gave up 0 bases and J gave up 0 bases, with 9 bases separating them.

The V gene is TRBV15, the J gene TRBJ2-1; 9 bases match TRBD2. Germline loops: CDR1 LNHNV, CDR2 YYDKDF (reference sequence). There are 17 residues in the CDR3. V dropped 5 bases and J dropped 2; count of bases not matched to a gene: 10. The CDR3 bases are TGTGCCACCAGCTTAGCCCCGGGACTAGCCACCTACAATGAGCAGTTCTTC. Translation gives CATSLAPGLATYNEQFF.

This clonotype has a count of ten or more. Written as DNA, the CDR3 is TGTGCCAGCAGCTCCTGGGGCGGTATTAACACCGGGGAGCTGTTTTTT. Translated, it gives CASSSWGGINTGELFF. V and J are TRBV7-2 and TRBJ2-2; a weak D match, TRBD1 (5 bases). The germline V and J ends were trimmed by 4 bases and 2 bases, with 14 bases remaining between them. CDR3 length: 16 amino acids. Per the germline V gene, CDR1 is SGHTA and CDR2 is FQGNSA.

This clonotype was detected a few times. CDR3 sequence: CASSPDRDQGYTF. In DNA, the CDR3 is TGCGCCAGCAGCCCCGACAGGGATCAAGGCTACACCTTC. The gene calls are TRBV5-1 and TRBJ1-2; 7 bases map to TRBD1. There are 13 residues in the CDR3. Trimming at V came to 4 bases and at J to 8 bases, leaving 8 bases not matched to a gene. CDR1 is SGHRS and CDR2 is YFSETQ in the germline V gene.

This clonotype has ten or more counts. The V call is TRBV7-2, the J call TRBJ1-2; 10 positions agree with TRBD1. The CDR3 totals 14 residues. The V segment lost 1 base and the J segment 9 bases; nucleotides outside the gene matches: 5. Looked up from germline, CDR1 is SGHTA and CDR2 is FQGNSA. CDR3 loop: CASSLVRTGGSYTF. CDR3 DNA: TGTGCCAGCAGCTTAGTGCGGACAGGGGGTAGCTACACCTTC.

The chain uses TRBV6-1 and TRBJ2-7; D gene unclear. The CDR3 consists of 15 residues. CDR1 MNHNS and CDR2 SASEGT come from the germline V gene. Trimming left V 8 bases short and J 6 bases short, with 23 bases between. This CDR3 reads CASAEVSGDVGEQYF. The CDR3 nucleotides read TGTGCCAGCGCGGAAGTGAGTGGGGATGTCGGCGAGCAGTACTTC.

The gene calls are TRBV12-3 or TRBV12-4 and TRBJ2-7, with 7 bases fitting TRBD2. This CDR3 is built from 15 residues. Germline trimming cut 3 bases from V and 2 bases from J; bases unmatched to any gene: 7. Written as DNA, the CDR3 is TGTGCCAGCAGTTTCACCCTCGGACTAGCCTACGAGCAGTACTTC. The encoded protein is CASSFTLGLAYEQYF.

This clonotype was seen a handful of times. The rearrangement links TRBV12-3 or TRBV12-4 to TRBJ2-5; 7 nucleotides align to TRBD1. With V trimmed by 4 bases and J by 3 bases, 8 bases remained unmatched. The CDR3 is 15 amino acids. CDR3 coding DNA: TGTGCCAGCAGTTCCGCCGGGACAGCAGAAGAGACCCAGTACTTC. Its protein product is CASSSAGTAEETQYF.

The V gene is TRBV7-2, the J gene TRBJ2-7, with 10 bases fitting TRBD2. Germline CDR1 is SGHTA and CDR2 is FQGNSA. V was clipped by 5 bases and J by 3 bases; unmatched bases: 7. The CDR3 contains 15 residues. CDR3 nucleotides: TGTGCCAGCAGCCCCCCAGCGGGGGGGCTCTACGAGCAGTACTTC. It yields the protein CASSPPAGGLYEQYF. Combining the CDR3 with reference TRBV7-2 and TRBJ2-7 gives the whole variable domain GAGVSQSPSNKVTEKGKDVELRCDPISGHTALYWYRQSLGQGLEFLIYFQGNSAPDKSGLPSDRFSAERTGGSVSTLTIQRTQQEDSAVYLCASSPPAGGLYEQYFGPGTRLTVT.

Many counts were recorded for this clonotype. This rearrangement joins TRBV5-6 to TRBJ2-1; 9 bases are shared with TRBD1. The length of the CDR3 is 15 residues. J gave up 4 bases and V 4 bases, and 6 bases lay outside the gene matches. Germline lookup yields CDR1 SGHDT and CDR2 YYEEEE. The CDR3 spells CASSRPGTGYNEQFF. As DNA, the CDR3 is TGTGCCAGCAGCAGACCCGGGACAGGGTACAATGAGCAGTTCTTC.

In its sample, this clonotype was seen many times. The DNA for the CDR3 is TGTGCCAGCAGTTGGAGCTCTGGGGCCAACGTCCTGACTTTC. Protein sequence: CASSWSSGANVLTF. The J gene is TRBJ2-6, the V gene TRBV6-5; no definite D call. CDR1 is MNHEY and CDR2 is SVGAGI in the germline V gene. Trimming shortened V by 4 bases and J by 0 bases, and 4 bases separated the two germline ends. CDR3 length: 14 residues.

The chain couples TRBV19 to TRBJ2-7, with 8 bases fitting TRBD1. Germline CDR1 is LNHDA and CDR2 is SQIVND (reference sequence). Trimming at V came to 6 bases and at J to 2 bases, leaving 9 bases not matched to a gene. The CDR3 runs 15 residues. The CDR3 here is CASSPGGDFAYEQYV. The CDR3 region has the DNA TGTGCCAGTAGCCCAGGGGGCGACTTCGCCTACGAGCAGTACGTC.

This clonotype was seen a handful of times. The rearrangement joins TRBV12-3 or TRBV12-4 to TRBJ2-3; 8 bases align to TRBD2. V lost 5 bases and J lost 6; bases outside the gene matches: 10. The CDR3 extends over 15 amino acids. The CDR3 sequence: CASSPPGGRSDTQYF. In nucleotides, the CDR3 is TGTGCCAGCAGTCCGCCGGGGGGGCGCAGTGATACGCAGTATTTT.

This clonotype was seen a few times. This rearrangement joins TRBV12-3 or TRBV12-4 to TRBJ2-7; TRBD1 is a possible D gene (6 bases). V was clipped by 4 bases and J by 2 bases, with 15 bases between them. The CDR3 totals 15 residues. CDR3 sequence (DNA): TGTGCCAGCAGTTATGGGGGCCCCGGGGCCTACGAGCAGTACTTC. Protein: CASSYGGPGAYEQYF.

The rearrangement uses TRBV6-2 or TRBV6-3 and TRBJ2-3, with 8 bases fitting TRBD1. With 8 bases clipped from V and 1 base from J, the junction kept 8 bases outside the gene matches. Germline V gene lookup returns CDR1 MNHEY and CDR2 SVGEGT. The CDR3 sequence is 15 residues long. CDR3 region: CASAWTGQGTDTQYF. The CDR3 DNA is TGTGCCAGCGCCTGGACGGGACAGGGCACAGATACGCAGTATTTT.

This clonotype was counted once. The chain carries TRBV4-1 and TRBJ2-7; 14 nucleotides line up with TRBD2. The CDR3 contains 18 residues. Germline V gene data show CDR1 as MGHRA and CDR2 as YSYEKL. V trimming: 3 bases; J trimming: 1 base; junction bases outside the gene matches: 8. CDR3 amino acids: CASSHIGLAGGLSYEQYF. The CDR3 nucleotides read TGCGCCAGCAGCCACATAGGACTAGCGGGGGGCCTTTCCTACGAGCAGTACTTC.

This clonotype appeared a few times. V and J are TRBV11-1 and TRBJ1-5; tentatively, D is TRBD1 (5 bases). V lost 5 bases, J lost 10 bases, and 15 bases lay in between. The CDR3 runs 13 residues. Germline CDR1 is SGHAT and CDR2 is FQDESV (reference sequence). CDR3 coding DNA: TGTGCCAGCAGCCGAAGCGTGGGGCGACCCCAGCATTTT. Translating it yields CASSRSVGRPQHF.

This clonotype showed up many times. The CDR3 DNA reads TGTGCCAGCAGCTTCCTCCGACTAGCGGGGGGTACAGATACGCAGTATTTT. Translated: CASSFLRLAGGTDTQYF. The V call is TRBV7-2, the J call TRBJ2-3, with TRBD2 identical over 13 bases. Trimming cost V 3 bases and J 3 bases; bases outside gene matches: 6. Germline V gene data show CDR1 as SGHTA and CDR2 as FQGNSA. The CDR3 is made up of 17 amino acids.

This clonotype was observed a few times. This rearrangement joins TRBV5-1 to TRBJ2-1; possible D gene TRBD2, 6 bases. Germline loops: CDR1 SGHRS, CDR2 YFSETQ. V lost 7 bases to trimming and J lost 9 bases, with 23 bases between them. The CDR3 spans 15 residues. CDR3 sequence reads: CASGLLGTATIEQFF. The CDR3 DNA is TGCGCCAGCGGACTATTAGGAACTGCCACAATTGAGCAGTTCTTC.

The rearrangement uses TRBV19 and TRBJ2-2; TRBD2 matches at 7 bases. V shed 1 base, J shed 4 bases, and the junction held 9 bases outside the gene matches. CDR3 length: 17 residues. Germline loops: CDR1 LNHDA, CDR2 SQIVND (reference sequence). This chain's CDR3 is CASSIVGRGGGTGELFF. In DNA form, the CDR3 reads TGTGCCAGTAGTATAGTCGGGCGGGGCGGGGGCACCGGGGAGCTGTTTTTT. Full variable domain (outside the CDR3, taken from reference TRBV19 and TRBJ2-2): DGGITQSPKYLFRKEGQNVTLSCEQNLNHDAMYWYRQDPGQGLRLIYYSQIVNDFQKGDIAEGYSVSREKKESFPLTVTSAQKNPTAFYLCASSIVGRGGGTGELFFGEGSRLTVL.

The chain recombines TRBV7-9 with TRBJ1-6; D is uncertain. The CDR3 is 14 amino acids. V shed 1 base and J shed 8 bases, with 9 bases lying between them. The V gene's germline CDR1 is SEHNR and CDR2 FQNEAQ (reference sequence). CDR3 nucleotides: TGTGCCAGCAGCTTAGTAAACAGCCATTCACCCCTCCACTTT. It encodes CASSLVNSHSPLHF.

The rearrangement joins TRBV10-3 to TRBJ1-2; D is possibly TRBD1 (5 bases). CDR1 and CDR2 (germline): ENHRY, SYGVKD. The CDR3 spans 14 residues. Trimming pared 6 bases from V and 4 bases from J, leaving 15 bases between. CDR3 nucleotide sequence: TGTGCCATCAGAGACGACAGCGAACTCTATGGCTACACCTTC. This translates into CAIRDDSELYGYTF.

On this clonotype: A far larger clone is one nucleotide away, so this likely arose from a read error. The V gene is TRBV5-4, the J gene TRBJ2-7; 8 nucleotides line up with TRBD1. The germline V gene encodes CDR1 SGHNT and CDR2 YYREEE (reference sequence). The CDR3 has 13 amino acids. V was pared by 9 bases and J by 3 bases, with 8 bases of the junction left unmatched. The CDR3 coding sequence is TGTGCCATCAGTCCCGGACAGGGCTACGAGCAGTACTTC. Protein: CAISPGQGYEQYF. The complete variable domain, with remaining parts taken from reference TRBV5-4 and TRBJ2-7, reads ETGVTQSPTHLIKTRGQQVTLRCSSQSGHNTVSWYQQALGQGPQFIFQYYREEENGRGNFPPRFSGLQFPNYSSELNVNALELDDSALYLCAISPGQGYEQYFGPGTRLTVT.